The 8 T cell receptor beta chains in this list originate from one sample, sequenced in a study of cytomegalovirus exposure and HLA in healthy donors (TCRdb year 2017). Library method: the immunoSEQ multiplex PCR assay. A mixture of 60 forward primers for TCR Vbeta segments and 13 reverse primers for TCR Jbeta segments was used in the multiplex PCR. Held by TCRdb, this immuneACCESS table contains in-frame sequences only and omits some clones. Under half of the omission traces to an unresolved V gene where checked; the cause of the rest is unknown. The sample data list over 150,000 clones, and roughly 82% of these were observed just once. In total, the top ten clones hold about 10% of the sample. The sample comprised PBMCs. The receptors stem from a man aged 45 to 65 in good health and CMV-seropositive.

The count of this clone is one. The rearrangement joins TRBV29-1 to TRBJ2-7; the match to TRBD1 covers 12 bases. V dropped 2 bases and J dropped 6; count of bases not matched to a gene: 5. From germline, CDR1 is SQVTM and CDR2 ANQGSEA. There are 14 residues in the CDR3. The DNA of the CDR3 is TGCAGCGTTGAAACGGGGACAGGGGGCGCCGAGCAGTACTTC. It codes for CSVETGTGGAEQYF.

The sample holds a few counts of this clone. V gene TRBV27 combines with J gene TRBJ1-1; no firm D call. This CDR3 comprises 14 residues. Trimming cost V 6 bases and J 3 bases, with 14 bases left between them. CDR1 and CDR2 (germline): MNHEY, SMNVEV (reference sequence). CDR3 in DNA: TGTGCCAGCAGCCCCTCTCGGGGTGACACTGAAGCTTTCTTT. Its translation: CASSPSRGDTEAFF.

This clone turned up a few times. J is TRBJ1-2 and V is TRBV6-1; no clear D gene. CDR1 and CDR2 from the germline V gene are MNHNS and SASEGT. Trimming shortened V by 6 bases and J by 1 base, and 12 bases separated the two germline ends. This CDR3 region has 14 residues. For the CDR3, the DNA is TGTGCCAGCAGCCTCGGGAGGGTTAACTATGGCTACACCTTC. Translation: CASSLGRVNYGYTF.

This chain connects TRBV7-6 to TRBJ2-1; a weak D match, TRBD2 (6 bases). Germline CDR1 is SGHVS and CDR2 is FNYEAQ. The germline V and J ends were trimmed by 1 base and 5 bases, with 12 bases remaining between them. This CDR3 region has 15 residues. In DNA form, the CDR3 reads TGTGCCAGCAGCTTAGATGGCCTAGCGAACAATGAGCAGTTCTTC. It yields the protein CASSLDGLANNEQFF.

This clone was seen only a few times. The J gene is TRBJ1-6, the V gene TRBV5-4; D may be TRBD1 (6 bases). Germline values: CDR1 SGHNT, CDR2 YYREEE (reference sequence). V was shortened by 4 bases and J by 6 bases, with 20 bases between the two germline ends. This CDR3 has 17 amino acids. DNA of the CDR3: TGTGCCAGCAGCACCTACAGGGAGGGTAGGCGTAATTCACCCCTCCACTTT. Translation gives CASSTYREGRRNSPLHF.

The chain recombines TRBV7-2 with TRBJ1-2, with D perhaps matching TRBD1 (6 bases). The V end was cut by 5 bases, the J end by 0 bases, with 10 bases between. Germline V gene sequence: CDR1 SGHTA, CDR2 FQGNSA. The CDR3 has 14 residues. The CDR3: CASSPRTANYGYTF. In DNA form, the CDR3 reads TGTGCCAGCAGCCCCAGGACAGCTAACTATGGCTACACCTTC.

V usage is TRBV7-3 and J usage is TRBJ1-1, with TRBD1 identical over 7 bases. The CDR3 length is 14 residues. Losses at the gene ends were 5 bases for V and 1 base for J; bases not matched to a gene: 4. From germline, CDR1 is SGHTA and CDR2 FQGTGA. The CDR3 loop is CASSQQGTNTEAFF. Here the CDR3 DNA reads TGTGCCAGCAGCCAACAGGGGACGAACACTGAAGCTTTCTTT.

The CDR3 loop reads CASATQGYGYTF. DNA of the CDR3: TGTGCCAGCGCGACTCAGGGCTATGGCTACACCTTC. The V call is TRBV2, the J call TRBJ1-2; D might be TRBD1 (5 bases). V was trimmed by 8 bases and J by 4 bases, leaving 11 bases between them. CDR1 SNHLY and CDR2 FYNNEI come from the germline V gene. The CDR3 runs 12 residues.